These T cell receptor beta chains were read from a single sample in a study of T-cell memory formation after mild COVID-19. MiXCR, run by TCRdb on the 5' RACE reads, gives a single entry per CDR3 protein. The sample contains 250,000 to 300,000 distinct CDR3 sequences, roughly 8.2% of which appear only once. The sequencing sample was made of PBMCs or a T cell subset sorted from them (not recorded which). The receptors come from a man aged 18 to 30 who had mild COVID-19 (a few samples of this study predate the infection). Cell type and time point are not known. The CDR3 runs from the conserved cysteine through the conserved F or W. The D gene is left open where the match is weak. Only some rows state a clone size, as once, few, many or a class for expanded clones.

v_call	j_call	clone_size	d_call	cdr3_nt	cdr3_aa
TRBV5-1	TRBJ2-1	.	.	TGCGCCAGCAGCTTGTATGGGGATGAGCAGTTCTTC	CASSLYGDEQFF
TRBV7-2	TRBJ1-2	.	.	TGTGCCAGCAGCTTGTATAGTTGGGACAACGGCTACACCTTC	CASSLYSWDNGYTF
TRBV7-3	TRBJ2-3	.	TRBD2	TGTGCCAGCAGCTCTAGGGGACTAGCGGCCACAGATACGCAGTATTTT	CASSSRGLAATDTQYF
TRBV27	TRBJ1-6	.	.	TGTGCCAGCAGCTCCATCTATAATTCACCCCTCCACTTT	CASSSIYNSPLHF
TRBV7-2	TRBJ2-1	.	.	TGTGCCAGCAGCTTTTATAGTGGTGAGCAGTTCTTC	CASSFYSGEQFF
TRBV7-9	TRBJ1-4	few	.	TGTGCCAGCAGCTTGGTGAGGGGTGATGCAACTAATGAAAAACTGTTTTTT	CASSLVRGDATNEKLFF
TRBV15	TRBJ2-1	few	TRBD2	TGTGCCACCAGCCCCTGGGAGGGGTACAATGAGCAGTTCTTC	CATSPWEGYNEQFF
TRBV5-1	TRBJ2-1	.	TRBD2	TGCGCCAGCAGCACGCCGAGGGCTAGCGGGGACAATGAGCAGTTCTTC	CASSTPRASGDNEQFF
TRBV2	TRBJ1-2	many	.	TGTGCCAGCCGAAGGGAGTATGGCTACACCTTC	CASRREYGYTF
TRBV3-1	TRBJ2-1	few	.	TGTGCCAGCAGCCCGACAGGGACTCTTCGGGGGCAGTTCTTC	CASSPTGTLRGQFF
TRBV5-1	TRBJ1-3	.	TRBD1	TGCGCCAGCAGCCGCAGGGGACAGACTTTAGGAAACACCATATATTTT	CASSRRGQTLGNTIYF
TRBV10-3	TRBJ2-1	many	.	TGTGCCATCAGCAATAGTGGGGTGAATGAGCAGTTCTTC	CAISNSGVNEQFF
TRBV11-1	TRBJ1-6	few	TRBD1	TGTGCCAGCAGCGTGACTTCAGGGGGCATTTCACCCCTCCACTTT	CASSVTSGGISPLHF
TRBV5-1	TRBJ2-1	many	TRBD2	TGCGCCAGCAGCTTGGTTAGCGGGGAGCAGTTCTTC	CASSLVSGEQFF
TRBV7-9	TRBJ1-5	.	TRBD1	TGTGCCAGCAGCCGGGGACAGGATAAGCAGCCCCAGCATTTT	CASSRGQDKQPQHF
TRBV2	TRBJ1-5	many	.	TGTGCCAGCAATGATTTTGGCAATCAGCCCCAGCATTTT	CASNDFGNQPQHF
TRBV11-2	TRBJ2-5	many	TRBD1	TGTGCCAGCAGCACTACAGGGGGCGTCGTAGAGACCCAGTACTTC	CASSTTGGVVETQYF
TRBV5-1	TRBJ2-5	few	.	TGCGCCAGCAGCTCACCACTGCCGGGCTGGGACCAAGAGACCCAGTACTTC	CASSSPLPGWDQETQYF
TRBV6-5	TRBJ1-2	few	.	TGTGCCAGCAGTTACTCGACGGGGAACCGCTACACCTTC	CASSYSTGNRYTF
TRBV3-1	TRBJ2-6	.	TRBD1	TGTGCCAGCAGCCAAGATTTTGGGACAGGGGCCTCTGGGGCCAACGTCCTGACTTTC	CASSQDFGTGASGANVLTF
TRBV5-1	TRBJ2-2	.	.	TGCGCCAGCAGTTTTTTTACCAACACCGGGGAGCTGTTTTTT	CASSFFTNTGELFF
TRBV4-2	TRBJ2-3	many	.	TGTGCCAGCAGCCGGGGAGTAGCGGAGTCTTTCACAGATACGCAGTATTTT	CASSRGVAESFTDTQYF
TRBV7-9	TRBJ2-5	few	TRBD2	TGTGCCAGCAGCTTTGGGACTAGCTTGAGAGAGACCCAGTACTTC	CASSFGTSLRETQYF
TRBV3-1	TRBJ1-6	few	.	TGTGCCAGCAGCCAAGAGGGAAGTTCACCCCTCCACTTT	CASSQEGSSPLHF
TRBV2	TRBJ2-3	.	.	TGTGCCAGCACTTCGTTGGATACGCAGTATTTT	CASTSLDTQYF
TRBV29-1	TRBJ1-1	few	.	TGCAGCGCCGGACAGATGAACACTGAAGCTTTCTTT	CSAGQMNTEAFF
TRBV5-4	TRBJ1-6	few	.	TGTGCCAGCAGCTTTTTCCGTTCACCCCTCCACTTT	CASSFFRSPLHF
TRBV7-2	TRBJ1-5	.	.	TGTGCCAGCACCCCCCAAAGCAATCAGCCCCAGCATTTT	CASTPQSNQPQHF
TRBV7-9	TRBJ1-2	.	TRBD1	TGTGCCAGCAGCTTAGAGGCGACAGGGATGAATGGCTACACCTTC	CASSLEATGMNGYTF
TRBV6-5	TRBJ2-1	many	TRBD2	TGTGCCAGCAGTCCCAGCGGGGGGGTCTCGAATGAGCAGTTCTTC	CASSPSGGVSNEQFF
TRBV5-4	TRBJ2-2	.	.	TGTGCCAGCACCAATCTGGGAGGGACAGCCGGGGAGCTGTTTTTT	CASTNLGGTAGELFF
TRBV13	TRBJ2-2	few	TRBD1	TGTGCCAGCAGCTTACTCGTCGGACAGGGGATCGGGGAGCTGTTTTTT	CASSLLVGQGIGELFF
TRBV27	TRBJ2-1	few	TRBD2	TGTGCCAGCAGTCAGCGGACTAGCGGAAATGAGCAGTTCTTC	CASSQRTSGNEQFF
TRBV7-2	TRBJ1-3	.	.	TGTGCCAGCAGCCTCTCGAGTGGGGCCGGCAGCTCTGGAAACACCATATATTTT	CASSLSSGAGSSGNTIYF
TRBV10-3	TRBJ2-1	many	.	TGTGCCATCAGTGACGCAGGGTCCTACAATGAGCAGTTCTTC	CAISDAGSYNEQFF
TRBV12-3/TRBV12-4	TRBJ2-2	few	.	TGTGCCAGCATCAAGCGGGACACTTGGGCCGGGGAGCTGTTTTTT	CASIKRDTWAGELFF
TRBV15	TRBJ2-6	.	TRBD1	TGTGCCACCAGCAACTTTGACAGGGCGTATGGGGCCAACGTCCTGACTTTC	CATSNFDRAYGANVLTF
TRBV12-3/TRBV12-4	TRBJ1-4	few	.	TGTGCCAGCAGTCCCCCCGCCACGCTCGGGGAAAAACTGTTTTTT	CASSPPATLGEKLFF
TRBV12-3/TRBV12-4	TRBJ1-5	few	TRBD1	TGTGCCAGCAGTTCGGACAGGAGGTATCAGCCCCAGCATTTT	CASSSDRRYQPQHF
TRBV20-1	TRBJ1-2	few	TRBD1	TGCAGTGCTCGATCCGGGACAGTTTATGGCTACACCTTC	CSARSGTVYGYTF
TRBV7-2	TRBJ1-5	.	.	TGTGCCAGCAGCTTGCAGGGGTATCAGCCCCAGCATTTT	CASSLQGYQPQHF
TRBV20-1	TRBJ1-4	few	TRBD1	TGCAGTGCTAGCGATCCTGGGACAGGGAATGAAAAACTGTTTTTT	CSASDPGTGNEKLFF
TRBV7-8	TRBJ2-3	.	.	TGTGCCAGCAGCTTAAACAGGGAGTCTTCAGATACGCAGTATTTT	CASSLNRESSDTQYF
TRBV11-2	TRBJ2-2	.	.	TGTGCCAGCAGCGGGAAGGGACCCAACACCGGGGAGCTGTTTTTT	CASSGKGPNTGELFF
TRBV6-2/TRBV6-3	TRBJ2-1	.	.	TGTGCCAGCAGCCTGACTGTCTACAATGAGCAGTTCTTC	CASSLTVYNEQFF
TRBV7-9	TRBJ2-1	few	.	TGTGCCAGCAGCCCCCCGAAGGATGAGCAGTTCTTC	CASSPPKDEQFF
TRBV7-9	TRBJ1-4	many	TRBD1	TGTGCCAGCAGCTTAGGAGACAGGGGAACTAATGAAAAACTGTTTTTT	CASSLGDRGTNEKLFF
TRBV4-2	TRBJ2-5	.	.	TGTGCCAGCAGCCAATGGGACTCCGAGACCCAGTACTTC	CASSQWDSETQYF
TRBV5-6	TRBJ2-1	many	.	TGTGCCAGCAGCTTGTCGTCCGTCGGCTCCTACAATGAGCAGTTCTTC	CASSLSSVGSYNEQFF
TRBV12-3/TRBV12-4	TRBJ1-2	.	.	TGTGCCAGCAGACCAAGCGGACGGGGTGGCTACACCTTC	CASRPSGRGGYTF
TRBV11-2	TRBJ2-2	few	TRBD2	TGTGCCAGCAGCTCCCCTCGGGGGGGCCAGAACACCGGGGAGCTGTTTTTT	CASSSPRGGQNTGELFF
TRBV7-9	TRBJ2-3	few	.	TGTGCCAGCAGCCCGTCCTGGGTCTCAGATACGCAGTATTTT	CASSPSWVSDTQYF
TRBV7-3	TRBJ2-1	.	TRBD2	TGTGCCAGCAGCCTCCGTGGTAGCGGGGGGGAGCAGTTCTTC	CASSLRGSGGEQFF